The following is a T cell receptor (beta chain) sequence with its context. Data came from immunoSEQ multiplex PCR; TCRdb stores just in-frame clones and leaves some out. The sample records a few hundred thousand clones, 88% being singletons. The data stem from a study of blood T cell repertoires in COVID-19. Sequenced: PBMCs or T cells enriched from blood (not recorded which). This receptor was taken from a woman aged 18-30 years who had recovered from COVID-19.

The CDR3 DNA reads TGTGCCAGCAGCTCGAGGCCGAACACTGAAGCTTTCTTT. Amino acid sequence: CASSSRPNTEAFF. V is TRBV7-2 and J is TRBJ1-1, with unresolved D. Per germline, CDR1 SGHTA and CDR2 FQGNSA. The CDR3 runs to 13 residues. V was clipped by 4 bases and J by 1 base, with 7 bases between them.